This T cell receptor (beta chain) was identified in a study of a mutant IDH1 vaccine in newly diagnosed glioma (dated by TCRdb to about 2021). A note on the overall study: Patients received eight vaccinations in weeks 1, 3, 5, 7, 11, 15, 19 and 23, corresponding to visits V03 through V10. In the chemotherapy-containing groups, vaccination started alongside temozolomide cycles, whereas in patients who had radiotherapy alone it started 4-6 weeks after radiotherapy. Of the roughly 31 treated patients, about 62% were male and about 38% were female, and the mean age was approximately 41 years. Prior to enrollment, patients had been given standard therapy consisting of radiotherapy alone, temozolomide alone, or radiochemotherapy with temozolomide, with the combination given to most patients. Six visits were used for peripheral blood collection: V03 (baseline), V05, V07, V10, V12 and V13. For exploratory analyses, 25 to 30 treated patients had longitudinal TCRB deep sequencing done wherever samples were available. What the work shows at the level of the full study, not this receptor alone: Immune responses induced by the vaccine were seen in over 90% of patients across multiple MHC alleles. The authors stated that sample limitations prevented analyses of patient blood samples from being reproduced. Pseudoprogression seemed to be unrelated to changes in the top peripheral T cell clonotypes found by TCRB sequencing. Selection of PBMC samples for TCRB deep sequencing was based on availability.

The sample's time point label, in plain terms: week 11, during vaccination. A 20-mer mutant IDH1 peptide at 300 micrograms in Montanide made up each vaccine dose, which was injected subcutaneously together with topical imiquimod. Donors had newly diagnosed WHO grade 3 or 4 IDH1-mutant astrocytomas with loss of nuclear ATRX. The samples were drawn from NOA16, a multicentre, single-arm, open-label phase I trial in Germany that tested a mutant IDH1 peptide vaccine in humans for the first time. Genomic DNA for TCRB sequencing was extracted from EDTA blood using the DNeasy Blood and Tissue Kit. The library was produced with the immunoSEQ multiplex PCR assay. Following the manufacturer's protocol, the hsTCRB Kit was used to amplify rearranged TCR beta chain sequences. Sequencing of TCRB libraries was carried out on an Illumina MiSeq. The published analysis was carried out like this. The proprietary platform of the kit vendor was used for demultiplexing, trimming and gene mapping. Not all clones reach the TCRdb copy of this immuneACCESS table, which keeps in-frame sequences only. Checked studies attribute under half of the gap to unresolved V genes and leave the rest unexplained. V, J and clone size reflect that table, while D and trimming were determined from the DNA. A total of over 95,000 clones appear in this sample, approximately 87% of them only once. The ten largest clones represent around 0.61% of the sample.

In the case of this clone: The antigen it binds to is not known. The record has no base qualities; no much larger clone is one base away.

The receptor comes from a woman between 50 and 59 years old with glioma. The sample was PBMCs, taken from a glioma patient whose treatment included an IDH1 peptide vaccine.

The CDR3 protein is CASSQAGNAALAGELFF. In nucleotide form, the sequence is TGCGCCAGCAGCCAAGCCGGAAACGCCGCACTAGCGGGGGAGCTGTTTTTT. The sequence joins TRBV4-1 to TRBJ2-2; the central 7 bases match TRBD2. From cysteine to phenylalanine, the CDR3 is 17 amino acids long. Only the CDR3 DNA is retained, 51 bases long and in frame from the first base. The junction shows trimming of 1 base on V and 8 bases on J, and the gene matches do not reach 13 bases of it. CDR1 and CDR2, per the germline V gene, are MGHRA and YSYEKL.